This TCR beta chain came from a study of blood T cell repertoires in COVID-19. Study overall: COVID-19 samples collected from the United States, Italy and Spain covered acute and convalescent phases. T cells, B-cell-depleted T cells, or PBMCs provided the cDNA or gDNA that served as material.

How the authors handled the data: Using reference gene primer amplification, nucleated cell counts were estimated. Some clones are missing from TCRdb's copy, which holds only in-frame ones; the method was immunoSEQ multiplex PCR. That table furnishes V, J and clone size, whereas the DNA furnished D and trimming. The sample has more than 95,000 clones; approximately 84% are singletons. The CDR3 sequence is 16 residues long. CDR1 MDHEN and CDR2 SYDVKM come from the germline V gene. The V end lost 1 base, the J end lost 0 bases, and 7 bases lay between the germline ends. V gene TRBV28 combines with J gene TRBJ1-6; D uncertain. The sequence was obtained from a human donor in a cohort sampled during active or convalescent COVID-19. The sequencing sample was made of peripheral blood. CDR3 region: CASSLLGSSYNSPLHF. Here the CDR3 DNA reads TGTGCCAGCAGTTTATTGGGGAGCTCCTATAATTCACCCCTCCACTTT.